The next 15 T cell receptor beta chains were all read from a single sample in a study of cytomegalovirus exposure and HLA in healthy donors. The method was immunoSEQ multiplex PCR; TCRdb's version includes in-frame clones alone and lacks a portion of them. The sample has a few hundred thousand clones, just over 85% seen once. Sequenced material: PBMCs. The receptors shown here come from a woman aged 18-29 years in good health and CMV-seronegative.

The genes are TRBV7-3 and TRBJ1-1; D is ambiguous. The CDR3 loop spans 13 amino acids. The V end was cut by 6 bases, the J end by 5 bases, with 13 bases between. Germline V gene lookup returns CDR1 SGHTA and CDR2 FQGTGA. The CDR3 DNA is TGTGCCAGCAGTTTGATCCGGGGAACTGAAGCTTTCTTT. Amino acids: CASSLIRGTEAFF.

The genes are TRBV5-1 and TRBJ2-2, with 7 bases that match TRBD2. This CDR3 region has 16 residues. Germline trimming cut 1 base from V and 2 bases from J; bases unmatched to any gene: 5. Germline V CDR1 and CDR2: SGHRS, YFSETQ. Written as DNA, the CDR3 is TGCGCCAGCAGCTTGTCGTCTAGCGGAAACACCGGGGAGCTGTTTTTT. It specifies CASSLSSSGNTGELFF.

The table lists this clone with a count of one. The chain employs TRBV10-3 and TRBJ2-1, with a tentative D call TRBD1 (5 bases). This CDR3 spans 15 amino acids. Looked up from germline, CDR1 is ENHRY and CDR2 is SYGVKD. Trimming took off 2 bases at V and 0 bases at J, with 8 bases between the two ends. This CDR3 reads CAISEQGSSYNEQFF. In DNA form, the CDR3 reads TGTGCCATCAGTGAGCAGGGTAGCTCCTACAATGAGCAGTTCTTC.

This clone was seen a few times. The rearrangement uses TRBV27 and TRBJ1-4; no reliable D call. CDR1 and CDR2 (germline): MNHEY, SMNVEV (reference sequence). Trimming stripped 9 bases from V and 9 bases from J, with 8 bases between. The CDR3 runs to 10 residues. CDR3 amino acids: CARRRKKLFF. Written as DNA, the CDR3 is TGTGCCAGGAGGAGGAAAAAACTGTTTTTT.

The CDR3 DNA follows: TGTGCCAGCAGCTTTCCAACCGGGACTGCCTCCTACGAGCAGTACTTC. This translates into CASSFPTGTASYEQYF. The chain joins TRBV11-3 to TRBJ2-7, with a weak D call TRBD2 (6 bases). The germline V gene has CDR1 SGHNT and CDR2 YENEEA. The CDR3 consists of 16 residues. Deletions cut 3 bases from V and 0 bases from J, with 15 bases between.

This chain connects TRBV6-5 to TRBJ1-2; possibly TRBD1 for D (5 bases). V was shortened by 6 bases and J by 7 bases, with 12 bases between the two germline ends. This CDR3 region has 12 residues. Looked up from germline, CDR1 is MNHEY and CDR2 is SVGAGI. CDR3 protein: CASSLGGGGYTF. The CDR3 bases are TGTGCCAGCAGCCTCGGGGGAGGTGGCTACACCTTC.

The sample holds one count of this clone. The chain uses TRBV28 and TRBJ1-4; TRBD1 matches 9 bases. V shed 5 bases and J 7 bases; nucleotides not matched to a gene: 8. Germline CDR1 is MDHEN and CDR2 is SYDVKM. The CDR3 length is 15 residues. CDR3: CASSLTGGSREKLFF. Written as DNA, the CDR3 is TGTGCCAGCAGTCTCACAGGGGGCTCTCGTGAAAAACTGTTTTTT.

The rearrangement joins TRBV27 to TRBJ1-6; D remains ambiguous. The V end lost 6 bases, the J end lost 6 bases, and 12 bases lay between the germline ends. Germline V lookup: CDR1 MNHEY, CDR2 SMNVEV (reference sequence). This CDR3 is 14 amino acids long. The CDR3 DNA reads as TGTGCCAGCAGCCGGACTTTTTTTAATTCACCCCTCCACTTT. Translation: CASSRTFFNSPLHF.

Written as DNA, the CDR3 is TGTGCCAGCAGTGAAAACGGGAATCAGCCCCAGCATTTT. As protein: CASSENGNQPQHF. J is TRBJ1-5 and V is TRBV2; D call uncertain. Germline CDR1 is SNHLY and CDR2 is FYNNEI. This CDR3 has 13 amino acids. V lost 2 bases and J lost 4, with 6 bases in between.

The chain uses TRBV27 and TRBJ2-1; D perhaps matches TRBD2 (5 bases). The CDR3 is 12 amino acids. V was cut by 8 bases and J by 7 bases, with 12 bases left in between. Germline CDR1 is MNHEY and CDR2 is SMNVEV (reference sequence). The CDR3, as DNA: TGTGCCAGCTCACGGAGGCTAAATGAGCAGTTCTTC. Its protein is CASSRRLNEQFF.

V and J are TRBV7-2 and TRBJ1-6; tentative D call: TRBD1 (5 bases). Germline-derived CDR1 and CDR2 are SGHTA and FQGNSA. V was trimmed by 5 bases and J by 4 bases, leaving 12 bases between them. CDR3 length equals 15 residues. The chain's CDR3 is CASSADGGYNSPLHF. The CDR3 nucleotides read TGTGCCAGCAGCGCAGATGGGGGGTATAATTCACCCCTCCACTTT.

The CDR3: CASSSTGATYEQYF. CDR3 DNA: TGTGCCAGCAGCTCCACAGGGGCCACCTACGAGCAGTACTTC. This chain joins TRBV7-9 and TRBJ2-7, with 7 nucleotides matching TRBD1. CDR1 and CDR2 from the germline V gene are SEHNR and FQNEAQ (reference sequence). CDR3 size: 14 residues. The V segment lost 4 bases and the J segment 2 bases; nucleotides outside the gene matches: 5.

V and J are TRBV6-5 and TRBJ2-7; a possible D gene is TRBD2 (6 bases). The V end lost 0 bases, the J end lost 3 bases, and 12 bases lay between the germline ends. Germline lookup yields CDR1 MNHEY and CDR2 SVGAGI. There are 15 residues in the CDR3. The CDR3 DNA reads as TGTGCCAGCAGTTACTCGCGACTAGGGGACTACGAGCAGTACTTC. It is translated as CASSYSRLGDYEQYF.

V is TRBV30 and J is TRBJ2-7; 8 bases are shared with TRBD2. Germline V gene sequence: CDR1 GTSNPN, CDR2 SVGIG (reference sequence). CDR3 length: 14 amino acids. The V gene end was trimmed by 5 bases and the J gene end by 2 bases; junction bases not matched to a gene: 8. Here the CDR3 DNA reads TGTGCCTGGGTCTCGGGACTAGGAGCCTACGAGCAGTACTTC. Amino acid sequence: CAWVSGLGAYEQYF.

This chain joins TRBV15 and TRBJ1-5; TRBD1 is a possible D gene (5 bases). Germline values: CDR1 LNHNV, CDR2 YYDKDF (reference sequence). The CDR3 is made up of 16 amino acids. V was cut by 0 bases and J by 6 bases, with 15 bases left in between. CDR3 DNA sequence: TGTGCCACCAGCAGAGACCCCAGAAGGGGCGGTCAGCCCCAGCATTTT. Translated: CATSRDPRRGGQPQHF.